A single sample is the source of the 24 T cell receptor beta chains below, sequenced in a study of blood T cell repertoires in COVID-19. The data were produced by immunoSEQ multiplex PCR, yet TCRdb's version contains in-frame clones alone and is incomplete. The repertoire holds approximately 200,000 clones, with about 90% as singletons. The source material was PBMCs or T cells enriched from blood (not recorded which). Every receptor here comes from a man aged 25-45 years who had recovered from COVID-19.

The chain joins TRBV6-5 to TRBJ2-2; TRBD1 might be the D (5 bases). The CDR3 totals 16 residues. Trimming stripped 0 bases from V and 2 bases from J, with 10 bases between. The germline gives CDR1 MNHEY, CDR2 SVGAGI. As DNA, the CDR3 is TGTGCCAGCAGTTACTCAGTCAGGGCCAACACCGGGGAGCTGTTTTTT. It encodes CASSYSVRANTGELFF.

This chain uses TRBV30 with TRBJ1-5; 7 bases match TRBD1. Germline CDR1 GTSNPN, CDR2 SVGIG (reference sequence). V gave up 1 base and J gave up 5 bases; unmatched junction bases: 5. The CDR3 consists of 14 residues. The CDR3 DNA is TGTGCCTGGAGTGGAGGGCAGGGGGATCAGCCCCAGCATTTT. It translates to CAWSGGQGDQPQHF.

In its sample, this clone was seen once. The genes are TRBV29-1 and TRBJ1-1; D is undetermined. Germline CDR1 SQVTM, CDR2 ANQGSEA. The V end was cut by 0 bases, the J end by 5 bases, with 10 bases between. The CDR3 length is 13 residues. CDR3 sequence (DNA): TGCAGCGTTGAAGAAGCGGGGTTTACTGAAGCTTTCTTT. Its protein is CSVEEAGFTEAFF.

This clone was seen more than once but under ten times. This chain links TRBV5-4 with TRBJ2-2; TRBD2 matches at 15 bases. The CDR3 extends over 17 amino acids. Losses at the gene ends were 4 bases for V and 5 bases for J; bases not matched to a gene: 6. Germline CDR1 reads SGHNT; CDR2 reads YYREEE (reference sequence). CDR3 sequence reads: CASSRTSGGASTGELFF. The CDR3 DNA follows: TGTGCCAGCAGCCGGACTAGCGGGGGGGCGTCAACCGGGGAGCTGTTTTTT. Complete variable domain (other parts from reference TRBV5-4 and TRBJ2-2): ETGVTQSPTHLIKTRGQQVTLRCSSQSGHNTVSWYQQALGQGPQFIFQYYREEENGRGNFPPRFSGLQFPNYSSELNVNALELDDSALYLCASSRTSGGASTGELFFGEGSRLTVL.

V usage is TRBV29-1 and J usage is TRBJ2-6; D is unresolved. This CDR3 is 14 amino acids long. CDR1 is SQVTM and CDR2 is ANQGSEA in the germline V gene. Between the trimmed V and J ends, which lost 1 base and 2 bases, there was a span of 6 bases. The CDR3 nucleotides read TGCAGCGTTGAAGCCCCCGCTGGGGCCAACGTCCTGACTTTC. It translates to CSVEAPAGANVLTF.

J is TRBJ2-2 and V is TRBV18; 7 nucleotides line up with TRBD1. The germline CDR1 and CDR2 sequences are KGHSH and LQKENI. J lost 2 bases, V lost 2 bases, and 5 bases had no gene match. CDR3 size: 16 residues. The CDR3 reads CASSPRTGKNTGELFF. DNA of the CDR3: TGTGCCAGCTCACCAAGGACAGGAAAAAACACCGGGGAGCTGTTTTTT.

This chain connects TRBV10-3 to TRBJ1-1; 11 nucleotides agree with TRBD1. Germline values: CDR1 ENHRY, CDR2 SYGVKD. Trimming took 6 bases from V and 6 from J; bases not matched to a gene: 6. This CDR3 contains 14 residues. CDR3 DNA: TGTGCCATCAGCGCCTCGGGACAGGGGGCTGAAGCTTTCTTT. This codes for CAISASGQGAEAFF.

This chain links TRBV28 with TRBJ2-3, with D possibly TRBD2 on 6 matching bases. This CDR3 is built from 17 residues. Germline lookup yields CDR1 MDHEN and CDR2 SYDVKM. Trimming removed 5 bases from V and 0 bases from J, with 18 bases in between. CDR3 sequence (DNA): TGTGCCAGCAGTCTAACCAATAGCGGAGCTAGCACAGATACGCAGTATTTT. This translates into CASSLTNSGASTDTQYF. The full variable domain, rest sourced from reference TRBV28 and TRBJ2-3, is DVKVTQSSRYLVKRTGEKVFLECVQDMDHENMFWYRQDPGLGLRLIYFSYDVKMKEKGDIPEGYSVSREKKERFSLILESASTNQTSMYLCASSLTNSGASTDTQYFGPGTRLTVL.

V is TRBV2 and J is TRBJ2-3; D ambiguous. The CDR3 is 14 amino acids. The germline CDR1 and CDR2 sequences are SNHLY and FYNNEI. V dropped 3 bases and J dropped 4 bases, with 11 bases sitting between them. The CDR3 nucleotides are TGTGCCAGCAGTGATGCCCGGGTCTCAGATACGCAGTATTTT. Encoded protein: CASSDARVSDTQYF.

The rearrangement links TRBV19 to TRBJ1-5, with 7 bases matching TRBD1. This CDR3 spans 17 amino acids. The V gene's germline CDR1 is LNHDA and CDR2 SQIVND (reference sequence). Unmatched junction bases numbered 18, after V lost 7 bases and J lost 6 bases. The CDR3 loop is CASTPIVFTGVVQPQHF. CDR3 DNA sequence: TGTGCCAGTACCCCTATAGTTTTTACAGGGGTAGTTCAGCCCCAGCATTTT.

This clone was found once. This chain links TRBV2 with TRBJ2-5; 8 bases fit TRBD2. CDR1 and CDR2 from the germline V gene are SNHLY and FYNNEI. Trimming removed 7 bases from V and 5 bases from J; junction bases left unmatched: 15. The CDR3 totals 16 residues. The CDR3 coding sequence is TGTGCCAGCACCATGGACAGCGGGAGTCTCCTGGAGACCCAGTACTTC. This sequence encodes CASTMDSGSLLETQYF. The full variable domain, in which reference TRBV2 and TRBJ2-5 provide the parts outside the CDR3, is EPEVTQTPSHQVTQMGQEVILRCVPISNHLYFYWYRQILGQKVEFLVSFYNNEISEKSEIFDDQFSVERPDGSNFTLKIRSTKLEDSAMYFCASTMDSGSLLETQYFGPGTRLLVL.

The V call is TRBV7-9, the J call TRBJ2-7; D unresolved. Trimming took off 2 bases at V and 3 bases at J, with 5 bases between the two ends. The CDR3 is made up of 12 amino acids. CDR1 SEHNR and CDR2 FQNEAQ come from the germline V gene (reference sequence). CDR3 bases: TGTGCCAGCAGCTTATCTTACTACGAGCAGTACTTC. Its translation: CASSLSYYEQYF. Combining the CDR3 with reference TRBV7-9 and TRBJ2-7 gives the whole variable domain DTGVSQNPRHKITKRGQNVTFRCDPISEHNRLYWYRQTLGQGPEFLTYFQNEAQLEKSRLLSDRFSAERPKGSFSTLEIQRTEQGDSAMYLCASSLSYYEQYFGPGTRLTVT.

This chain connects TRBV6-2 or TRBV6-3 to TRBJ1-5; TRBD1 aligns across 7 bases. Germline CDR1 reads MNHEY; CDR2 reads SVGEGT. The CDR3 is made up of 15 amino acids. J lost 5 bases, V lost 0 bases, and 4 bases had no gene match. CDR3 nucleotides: TGTGCCAGCAGTTACTCGGGACAGACGTATCAGCCCCAGCATTTT. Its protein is CASSYSGQTYQPQHF.

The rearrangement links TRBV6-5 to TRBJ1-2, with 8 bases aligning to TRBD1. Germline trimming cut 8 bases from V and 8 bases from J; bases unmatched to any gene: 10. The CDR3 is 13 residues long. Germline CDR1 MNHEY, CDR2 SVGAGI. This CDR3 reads CASQTGVSDGYTF. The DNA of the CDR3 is TGTGCCAGCCAGACAGGGGTTAGCGACGGCTACACCTTC.

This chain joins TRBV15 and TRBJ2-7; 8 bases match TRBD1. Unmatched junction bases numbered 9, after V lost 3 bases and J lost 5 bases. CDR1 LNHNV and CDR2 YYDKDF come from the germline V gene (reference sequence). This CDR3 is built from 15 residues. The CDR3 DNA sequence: TGTGCCACCAGCAGCAACACAGGGGGTAAGGACGAGCAGTACTTC. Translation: CATSSNTGGKDEQYF.

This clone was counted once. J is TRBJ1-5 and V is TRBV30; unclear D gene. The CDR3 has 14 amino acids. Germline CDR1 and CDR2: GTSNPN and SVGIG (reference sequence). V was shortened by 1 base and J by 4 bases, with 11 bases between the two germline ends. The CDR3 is CAWSAVAENQPQHF. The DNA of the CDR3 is TGTGCCTGGAGTGCGGTCGCCGAGAATCAGCCCCAGCATTTT. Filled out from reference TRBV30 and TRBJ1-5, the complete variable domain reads SQTIHQWPATLVQPVGSPLSLECTVEGTSNPNLYWYRQAAGRGLQLLFYSVGIGQISSEVPQNLSASRPQDRQFILSSKKLLLSDSGFYLCAWSAVAENQPQHFGDGTRLSIL.

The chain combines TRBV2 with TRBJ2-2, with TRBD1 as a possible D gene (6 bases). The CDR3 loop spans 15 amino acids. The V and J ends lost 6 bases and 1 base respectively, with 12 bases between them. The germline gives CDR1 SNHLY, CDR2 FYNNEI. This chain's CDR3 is CASSIGTWNTGELFF. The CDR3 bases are TGTGCCAGCAGCATCGGGACATGGAACACCGGGGAGCTGTTTTTT.

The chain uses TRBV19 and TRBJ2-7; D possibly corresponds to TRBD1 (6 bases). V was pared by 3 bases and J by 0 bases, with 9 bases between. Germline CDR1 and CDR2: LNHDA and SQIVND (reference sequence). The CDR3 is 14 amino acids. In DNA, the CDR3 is TGTGCCAGTAGTATCGTGACAGGCTCCTACGAGCAGTACTTC. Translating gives CASSIVTGSYEQYF.

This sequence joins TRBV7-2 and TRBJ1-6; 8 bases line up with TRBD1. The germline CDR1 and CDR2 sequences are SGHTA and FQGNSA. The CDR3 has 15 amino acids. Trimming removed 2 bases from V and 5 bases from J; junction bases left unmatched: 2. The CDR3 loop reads CASSLSGGNNSPLHF. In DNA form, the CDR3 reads TGTGCCAGCAGCTTATCAGGGGGCAATAATTCACCCCTCCACTTT. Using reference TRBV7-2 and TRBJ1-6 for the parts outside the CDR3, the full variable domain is GAGVSQSPSNKVTEKGKDVELRCDPISGHTALYWYRQSLGQGLEFLIYFQGNSAPDKSGLPSDRFSAERTGGSVSTLTIQRTQQEDSAVYLCASSLSGGNNSPLHFGNGTRLTVT.

As DNA, the CDR3 is TGTGCCAGTAGTGCATACCGGGACAGGGGGAGAATGGGCACTGAAGCTTTCTTT. Its protein product is CASSAYRDRGRMGTEAFF. The chain links TRBV19 to TRBJ1-1; 11 bases line up with TRBD1. The ends lost 5 bases at V and 4 bases at J; junction bases unmatched: 15. Germline V lookup: CDR1 LNHDA, CDR2 SQIVND (reference sequence). The CDR3 sequence is 18 residues long.

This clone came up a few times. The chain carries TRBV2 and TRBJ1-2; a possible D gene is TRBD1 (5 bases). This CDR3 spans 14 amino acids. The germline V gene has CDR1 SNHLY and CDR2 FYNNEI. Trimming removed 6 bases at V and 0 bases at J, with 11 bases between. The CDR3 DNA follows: TGTGCCAGCAGGGTGACAGAGTCTAACTATGGCTACACCTTC. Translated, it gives CASRVTESNYGYTF.

The CDR3 region has the DNA TGTGCCAGCAGGTGGACAGGGGGAATCGGGGAGCTGTTTTTT. This sequence encodes CASRWTGGIGELFF. The V call is TRBV28, the J call TRBJ2-2; 10 bases align to TRBD1. With V trimmed by 6 bases and J by 7 bases, 5 bases remained unmatched. This CDR3 region has 14 residues. The germline gives CDR1 MDHEN, CDR2 SYDVKM.

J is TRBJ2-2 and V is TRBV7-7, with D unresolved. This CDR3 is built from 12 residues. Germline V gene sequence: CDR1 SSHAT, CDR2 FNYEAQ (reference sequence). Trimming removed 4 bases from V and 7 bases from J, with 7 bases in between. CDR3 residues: CASSSLGGELFF. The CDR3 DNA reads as TGTGCCAGCAGCTCCCTAGGCGGGGAGCTGTTTTTT.

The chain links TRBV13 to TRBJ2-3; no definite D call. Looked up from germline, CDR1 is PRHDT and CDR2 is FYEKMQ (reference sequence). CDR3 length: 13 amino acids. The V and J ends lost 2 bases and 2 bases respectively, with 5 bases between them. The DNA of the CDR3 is TGTGCCAGCAGCTTATCCTCCACAGATACGCAGTATTTT. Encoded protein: CASSLSSTDTQYF.